The 8 T cell receptor beta chains presented below share a single source sample, sequenced in a study of T cell repertoires in cytomegalovirus infection. A single record per CDR3 protein comes from TCRdb applying MiXCR to the reads. Here the sample spans approximately 730,000 distinct CDR3 sequences, around 29% being singletons. Their antigens are not known. Sequencing was performed on cultured CD8+ T cells from PBMCs, taken from culture after CMV antigen stimulation. The source of these receptors is a human donor in good health (CMV status not recorded). Some clones in this sample may be carry-over from other donors' samples.

The chain carries TRBV7-4 and TRBJ1-5; TRBD1 matches 8 bases. Germline V gene sequence: CDR1 SGHVT, CDR2 SQSDAQ. V dropped 5 bases and J dropped 8; count of bases not matched to a gene: 5. The CDR3 is 13 residues long. The CDR3 protein is CASSATGAKPQHF. CDR3 nucleotides: TGTGCCAGCAGCGCGACAGGGGCGAAGCCCCAGCATTTT. The full variable domain, in which reference TRBV7-4 and TRBJ1-5 provide the parts outside the CDR3, is GAGVSQSPRYKVAKRGRDVALRCDSISGHVTLYWYRQTLGQGSEVLTYSQSDAQRDKSGRPSGRFSAERPERSVSTLKIQRTEQGDSAVYLCASSATGAKPQHFGDGTRLSIL.

J is TRBJ2-7 and V is TRBV12-3 or TRBV12-4; D perhaps matches TRBD2 (6 bases). This CDR3 has 19 residues. V lost 3 bases, J lost 2 bases, and 26 bases lay in between. CDR3 sequence (DNA): TGTGCCAGCAGTTTCAATATCCCTGATTGGCAGGGAGGAACCTACGAGCAGTACTTC. It is translated as CASSFNIPDWQGGTYEQYF.

In regard to this clonotype: A much larger clone differs from this one at a single base, so this may be a read error. CDR3: CASSLSTSFYGQYF. CDR3 in DNA: TGTGCCAGCAGCTTATCGACTAGCTTCTACGGGCAGTACTTC. The J gene is TRBJ2-7, the V gene TRBV7-8, with 7 bases lining up with TRBD2. From germline, CDR1 is SGHVS and CDR2 FQNEAQ. This CDR3 comprises 14 residues.

This clonotype was observed a handful of times. The V call is TRBV28, the J call TRBJ2-1, with 13 positions matching TRBD2. The CDR3 is made up of 14 amino acids. V dropped 6 bases and J dropped 9; count of bases not matched to a gene: 5. Germline V gives CDR1 MDHEN, CDR2 SYDVKM. In DNA, the CDR3 is TGTGCCAGCAGATGGACTAGCGGGGGAAGTGAGCAGTTCTTC. As protein: CASRWTSGGSEQFF.

The genes are TRBV12-3 or TRBV12-4 and TRBJ1-3; TRBD1 matches 7 bases. The CDR3 length is 16 residues. V was pared by 8 bases and J by 0 bases, with 10 bases of the junction left unmatched. The CDR3 here is CASRGTAGGSGNTIYF. CDR3 bases: TGTGCCAGCCGAGGGACGGCAGGGGGCTCTGGAAACACCATATATTTT.

The V gene is TRBV27, the J gene TRBJ2-5; D uncertain. Trimming pared 4 bases from V and 7 bases from J, leaving 16 bases between. This CDR3 spans 14 amino acids. The V gene's germline CDR1 is MNHEY and CDR2 SMNVEV (reference sequence). In DNA, the CDR3 is TGTGCCAGCAGTTATAACAGCCTTTCGGGGACCCAGTACTTC. Translation: CASSYNSLSGTQYF.

This clonotype came up many times. The chain links TRBV12-3 or TRBV12-4 to TRBJ2-5; the match to TRBD1 covers 10 bases. The CDR3 length is 16 residues. Germline trimming cut 0 bases from V and 0 bases from J; bases unmatched to any gene: 1. The CDR3 spells CASSLAGTGDQETQYF. The CDR3 DNA follows: TGTGCCAGCAGTTTAGCCGGGACAGGGGACCAAGAGACCCAGTACTTC.

The rearrangement joins TRBV2 to TRBJ2-3; 7 bases line up with TRBD2. The germline V gene encodes CDR1 SNHLY and CDR2 FYNNEI. V trimming: 10 bases; J trimming: 4 bases; junction bases outside the gene matches: 11. The CDR3 contains 14 residues. CDR3 DNA: TGTGCCACCTTAGCGGGTTCCCCGCCAGATACGCAGTATTTT. Translating gives CATLAGSPPDTQYF.